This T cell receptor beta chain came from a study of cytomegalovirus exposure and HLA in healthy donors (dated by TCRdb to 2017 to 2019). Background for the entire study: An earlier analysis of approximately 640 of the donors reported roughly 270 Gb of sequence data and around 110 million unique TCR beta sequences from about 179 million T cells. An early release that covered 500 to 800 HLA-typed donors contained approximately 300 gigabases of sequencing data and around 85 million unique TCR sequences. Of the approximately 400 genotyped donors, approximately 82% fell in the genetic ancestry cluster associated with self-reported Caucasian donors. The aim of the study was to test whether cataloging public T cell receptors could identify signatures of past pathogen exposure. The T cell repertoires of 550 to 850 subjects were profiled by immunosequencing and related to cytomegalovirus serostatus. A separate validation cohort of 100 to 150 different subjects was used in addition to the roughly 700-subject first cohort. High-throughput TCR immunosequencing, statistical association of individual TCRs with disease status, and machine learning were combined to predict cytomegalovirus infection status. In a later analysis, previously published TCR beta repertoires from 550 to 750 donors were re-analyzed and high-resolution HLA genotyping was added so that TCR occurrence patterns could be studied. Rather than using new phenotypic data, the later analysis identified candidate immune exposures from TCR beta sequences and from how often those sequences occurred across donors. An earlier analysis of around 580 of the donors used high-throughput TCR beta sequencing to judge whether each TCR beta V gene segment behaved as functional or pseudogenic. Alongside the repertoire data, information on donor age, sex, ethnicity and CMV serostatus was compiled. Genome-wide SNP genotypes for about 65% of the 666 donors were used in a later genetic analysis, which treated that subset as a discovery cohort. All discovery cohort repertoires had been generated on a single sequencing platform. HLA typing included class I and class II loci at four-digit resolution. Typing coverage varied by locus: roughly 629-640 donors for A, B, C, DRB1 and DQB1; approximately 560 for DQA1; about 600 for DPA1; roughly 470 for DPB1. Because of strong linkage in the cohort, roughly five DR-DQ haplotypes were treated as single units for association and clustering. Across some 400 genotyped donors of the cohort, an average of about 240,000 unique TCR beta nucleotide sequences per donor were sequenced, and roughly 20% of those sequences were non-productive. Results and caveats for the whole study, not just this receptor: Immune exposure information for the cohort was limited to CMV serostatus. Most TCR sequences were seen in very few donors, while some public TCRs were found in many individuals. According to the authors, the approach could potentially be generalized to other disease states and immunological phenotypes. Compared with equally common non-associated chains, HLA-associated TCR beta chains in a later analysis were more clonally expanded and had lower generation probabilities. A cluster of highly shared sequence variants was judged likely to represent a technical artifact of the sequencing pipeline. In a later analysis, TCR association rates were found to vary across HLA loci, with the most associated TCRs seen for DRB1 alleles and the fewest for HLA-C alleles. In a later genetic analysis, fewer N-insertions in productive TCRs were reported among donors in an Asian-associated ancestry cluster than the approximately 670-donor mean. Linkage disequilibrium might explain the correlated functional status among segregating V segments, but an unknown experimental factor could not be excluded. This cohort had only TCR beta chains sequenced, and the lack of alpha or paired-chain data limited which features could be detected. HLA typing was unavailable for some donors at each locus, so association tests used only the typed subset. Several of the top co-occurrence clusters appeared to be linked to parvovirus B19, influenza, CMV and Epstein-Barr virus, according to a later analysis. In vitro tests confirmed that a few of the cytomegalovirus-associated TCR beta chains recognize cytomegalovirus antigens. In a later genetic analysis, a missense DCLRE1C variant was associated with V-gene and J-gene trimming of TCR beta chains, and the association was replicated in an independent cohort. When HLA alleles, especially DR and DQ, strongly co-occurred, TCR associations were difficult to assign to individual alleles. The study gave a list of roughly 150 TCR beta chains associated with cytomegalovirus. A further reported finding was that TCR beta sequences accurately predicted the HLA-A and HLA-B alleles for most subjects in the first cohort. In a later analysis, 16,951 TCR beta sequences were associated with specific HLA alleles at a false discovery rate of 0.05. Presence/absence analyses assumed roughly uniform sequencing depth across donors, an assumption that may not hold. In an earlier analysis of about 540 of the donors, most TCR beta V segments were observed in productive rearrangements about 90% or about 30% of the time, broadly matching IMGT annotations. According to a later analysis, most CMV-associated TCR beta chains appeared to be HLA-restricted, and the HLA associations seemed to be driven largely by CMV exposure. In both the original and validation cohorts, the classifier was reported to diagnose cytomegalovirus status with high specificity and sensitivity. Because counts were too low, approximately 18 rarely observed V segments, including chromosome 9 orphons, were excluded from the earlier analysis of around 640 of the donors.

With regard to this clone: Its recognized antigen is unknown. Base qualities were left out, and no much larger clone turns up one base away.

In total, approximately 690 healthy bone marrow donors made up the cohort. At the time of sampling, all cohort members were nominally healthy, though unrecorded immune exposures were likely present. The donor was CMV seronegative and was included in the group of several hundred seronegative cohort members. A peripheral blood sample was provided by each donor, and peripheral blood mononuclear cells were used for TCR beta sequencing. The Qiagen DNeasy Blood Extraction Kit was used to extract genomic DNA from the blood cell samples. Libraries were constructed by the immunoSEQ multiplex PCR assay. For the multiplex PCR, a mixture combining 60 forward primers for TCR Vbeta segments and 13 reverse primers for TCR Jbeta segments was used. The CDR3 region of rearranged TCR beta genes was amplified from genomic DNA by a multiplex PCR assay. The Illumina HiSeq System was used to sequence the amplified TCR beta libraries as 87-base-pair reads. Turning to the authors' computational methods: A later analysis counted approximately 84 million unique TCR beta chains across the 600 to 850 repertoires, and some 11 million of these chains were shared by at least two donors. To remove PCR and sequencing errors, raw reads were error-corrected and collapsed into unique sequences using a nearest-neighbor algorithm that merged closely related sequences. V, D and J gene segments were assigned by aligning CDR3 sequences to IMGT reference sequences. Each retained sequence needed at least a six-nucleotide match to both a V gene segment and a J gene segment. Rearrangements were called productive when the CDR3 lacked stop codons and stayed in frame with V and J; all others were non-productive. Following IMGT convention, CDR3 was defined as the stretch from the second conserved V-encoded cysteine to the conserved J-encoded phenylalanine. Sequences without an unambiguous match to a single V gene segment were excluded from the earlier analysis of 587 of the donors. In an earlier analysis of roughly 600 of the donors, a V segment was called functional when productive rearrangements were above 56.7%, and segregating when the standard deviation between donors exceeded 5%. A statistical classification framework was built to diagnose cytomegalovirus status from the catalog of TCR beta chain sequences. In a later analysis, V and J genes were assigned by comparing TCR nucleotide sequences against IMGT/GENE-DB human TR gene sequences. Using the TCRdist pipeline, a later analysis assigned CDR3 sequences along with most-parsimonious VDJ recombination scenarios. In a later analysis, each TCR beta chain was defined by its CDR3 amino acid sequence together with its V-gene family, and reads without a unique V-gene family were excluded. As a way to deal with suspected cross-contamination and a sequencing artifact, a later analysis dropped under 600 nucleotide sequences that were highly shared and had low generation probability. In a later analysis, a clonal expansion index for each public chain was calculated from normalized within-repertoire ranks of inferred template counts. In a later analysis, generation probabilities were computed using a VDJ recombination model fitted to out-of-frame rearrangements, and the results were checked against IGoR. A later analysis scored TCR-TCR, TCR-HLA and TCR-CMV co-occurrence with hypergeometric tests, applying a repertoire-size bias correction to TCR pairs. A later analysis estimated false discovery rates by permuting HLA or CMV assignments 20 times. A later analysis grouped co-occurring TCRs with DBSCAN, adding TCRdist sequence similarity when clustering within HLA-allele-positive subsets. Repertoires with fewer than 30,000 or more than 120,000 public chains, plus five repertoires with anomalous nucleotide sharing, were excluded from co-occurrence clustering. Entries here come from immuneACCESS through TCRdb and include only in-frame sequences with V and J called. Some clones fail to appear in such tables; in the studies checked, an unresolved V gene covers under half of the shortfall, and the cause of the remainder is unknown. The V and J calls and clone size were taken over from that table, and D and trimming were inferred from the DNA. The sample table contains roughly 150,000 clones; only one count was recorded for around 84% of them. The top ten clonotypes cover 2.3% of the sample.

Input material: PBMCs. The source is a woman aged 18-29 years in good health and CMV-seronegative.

The DNA sequence reads TGTGCCTGGAGGGTGAAGCGGGATGTTAGCGAGCAGTACTTC. Its amino acids are CAWRVKRDVSEQYF. The V and J genes are TRBV30 and TRBJ2-7, with 7 middle bases fitting TRBD2. Taken from cysteine to phenylalanine, the CDR3 has 14 residues. The DNA shown is the 42-base CDR3, in frame from base 1. At the junction V is shortened by 3 bases and J by 6 bases; bases outside the gene matches: 11. Sequences GTSNPN (CDR1) and SVGIG (CDR2) are obtained from the germline V gene (reference sequence).